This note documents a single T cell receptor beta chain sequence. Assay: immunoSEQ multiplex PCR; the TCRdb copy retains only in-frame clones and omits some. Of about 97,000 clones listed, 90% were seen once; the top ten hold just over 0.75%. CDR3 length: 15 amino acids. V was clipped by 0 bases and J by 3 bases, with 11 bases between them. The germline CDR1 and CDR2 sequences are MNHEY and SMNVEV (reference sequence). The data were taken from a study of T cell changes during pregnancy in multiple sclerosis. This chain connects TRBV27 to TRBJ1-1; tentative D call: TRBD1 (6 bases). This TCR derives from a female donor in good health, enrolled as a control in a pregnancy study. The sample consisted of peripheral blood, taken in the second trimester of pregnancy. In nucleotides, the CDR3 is TGTGCCAGCAGTTTATCCCCCAGGGGTGACACTGAAGCTTTCTTT. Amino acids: CASSLSPRGDTEAFF.